These T cell receptor beta chains were read from a single sample in a study of cytomegalovirus exposure and HLA in healthy donors. Profiling relied on immunoSEQ multiplex PCR, and the TCRdb table lists in-frame clones only, not all of them. This repertoire comprises 90,000 to 130,000 clones; its ten largest clones make up around 6.5%. Sequenced sample: PBMCs. All receptors derive from a man aged 40-55 years in good health and CMV-seropositive. CDR3s include the opening cysteine and the closing phenylalanine or tryptophan. D genes are given only for firm matches. Some rows have no size entry. The others give once, few or many, or a class for an expanded clone.

j_call: TRBJ2-1
d_call: .
v_call: TRBV5-6
clone_size: .
cdr3_aa: CASSLSRGTLYNEQFF
cdr3_nt: TGTGCCAGCAGCTTGTCTCGGGGGACCTTGTACAATGAGCAGTTCTTC

j_call: TRBJ1-5
d_call: TRBD1
v_call: TRBV19
clone_size: .
cdr3_aa: CASSIGGQNISPQHF
cdr3_nt: TGTGCCAGTAGTATCGGGGGACAGAATATCAGCCCCCAGCATTTT

j_call: TRBJ1-5
d_call: .
v_call: TRBV28
clone_size: .
cdr3_aa: CASSSGMYSNQPQHF
cdr3_nt: TGTGCCAGCAGTTCAGGGATGTATAGCAATCAGCCCCAGCATTTT

j_call: TRBJ2-7
d_call: .
v_call: TRBV15
clone_size: .
cdr3_aa: CATSRNLGLYEQYF
cdr3_nt: TGTGCCACCAGCAGAAACCTAGGACTATACGAGCAGTACTTC

j_call: TRBJ1-1
d_call: TRBD1
v_call: TRBV15
clone_size: .
cdr3_aa: CATSRDPRQGGIEAFF
cdr3_nt: TGTGCCACCAGCAGAGATCCCCGCCAGGGGGGAATTGAAGCTTTCTTT

j_call: TRBJ1-2
d_call: TRBD1
v_call: TRBV5-6
clone_size: .
cdr3_aa: CASSLWTGPINYGYTF
cdr3_nt: TGTGCCAGCAGCCTCTGGACAGGGCCGATAAACTATGGCTACACCTTC

j_call: TRBJ2-3
d_call: .
v_call: TRBV5-1
clone_size: .
cdr3_aa: CASSSGQSLSQYF
cdr3_nt: TGCGCCAGCAGCTCCGGACAGTCTTTGTCGCAGTATTTT

j_call: TRBJ2-3
d_call: .
v_call: TRBV6-6
clone_size: .
cdr3_aa: CASSYSTLGTDTQYF
cdr3_nt: TGTGCCAGCAGTTACTCGACTCTCGGCACAGATACGCAGTATTTT

j_call: TRBJ1-4
d_call: TRBD1
v_call: TRBV7-6
clone_size: .
cdr3_aa: CASSSRTGGITTNEKLFF
cdr3_nt: TGTGCCAGCAGCTCCCGGACAGGGGGCATAACAACTAATGAAAAACTGTTTTTT

j_call: TRBJ2-3
d_call: .
v_call: TRBV10-3
clone_size: .
cdr3_aa: CAISGLTDTQYF
cdr3_nt: TGTGCCATCAGCGGACTCACAGATACGCAGTATTTT

j_call: TRBJ2-7
d_call: .
v_call: TRBV15
clone_size: .
cdr3_aa: CATSSPGQFTYEQYF
cdr3_nt: TGTGCCACCAGCAGCCCTGGACAGTTTACCTACGAGCAGTACTTC

j_call: TRBJ2-5
d_call: .
v_call: TRBV7-2
clone_size: .
cdr3_aa: CASQRVLQETQYF
cdr3_nt: TGTGCCAGCCAGCGGGTACTCCAAGAGACCCAGTACTTC

j_call: TRBJ1-6
d_call: .
v_call: TRBV14
clone_size: .
cdr3_aa: CASSLTFESPLHF
cdr3_nt: TGTGCCAGCAGCCTCACGTTTGAGTCACCCCTCCACTTT

j_call: TRBJ1-1
d_call: TRBD1
v_call: TRBV11-1
clone_size: .
cdr3_aa: CASSLIGTGAMNTEAFF
cdr3_nt: TGTGCCAGCAGCTTGATAGGGACAGGGGCGATGAACACTGAAGCTTTCTTT

j_call: TRBJ2-5
d_call: .
v_call: TRBV7-6
clone_size: .
cdr3_aa: CASSLGGGGQETQYF
cdr3_nt: TGTGCCAGCAGCCTCGGCGGTGGGGGGCAAGAGACCCAGTACTTC

j_call: TRBJ2-7
d_call: .
v_call: TRBV5-4
clone_size: .
cdr3_aa: CASSRLSGSNEQYF
cdr3_nt: TGTGCCAGCAGCCGTCTATCGGGAAGCAACGAGCAGTACTTC

j_call: TRBJ2-3
d_call: .
v_call: TRBV10-1
clone_size: .
cdr3_aa: CASSRTAGTDTQYF
cdr3_nt: TGCGCCAGCTCCAGGACTGCTGGCACAGATACGCAGTATTTT

j_call: TRBJ2-4
d_call: TRBD1
v_call: TRBV5-1
clone_size: .
cdr3_aa: CASSPSDRVVAKNIQYF
cdr3_nt: TGCGCCAGCAGCCCTTCGGACAGGGTCGTAGCCAAAAACATTCAGTACTTC

j_call: TRBJ2-7
d_call: TRBD1
v_call: TRBV28
clone_size: .
cdr3_aa: CASSGTVTYEQYF
cdr3_nt: TGTGCCAGCAGCGGGACAGTGACCTACGAGCAGTACTTC

j_call: TRBJ1-6
d_call: .
v_call: TRBV7-9
clone_size: .
cdr3_aa: CASSFLQDNSPLHF
cdr3_nt: TGTGCCAGCAGCTTTCTACAGGATAATTCACCCCTCCACTTT

j_call: TRBJ1-2
d_call: TRBD1
v_call: TRBV10-3
clone_size: .
cdr3_aa: CAIRPGQGLYGYTF
cdr3_nt: TGTGCCATCAGACCCGGACAGGGCCTGTATGGCTACACCTTC

j_call: TRBJ2-7
d_call: TRBD2
v_call: TRBV29-1
clone_size: .
cdr3_aa: CSVRLAASSYEQYF
cdr3_nt: TGCAGCGTTAGACTAGCGGCGAGCTCCTACGAGCAGTACTTC

j_call: TRBJ2-2
d_call: TRBD2
v_call: TRBV29-1
clone_size: .
cdr3_aa: CSVDPGGANTGELFF
cdr3_nt: TGCAGCGTCGACCCCGGGGGGGCGAACACCGGGGAGCTGTTTTTT

j_call: TRBJ1-5
d_call: .
v_call: TRBV28
clone_size: .
cdr3_aa: CASSFYGQTNQPQHF
cdr3_nt: TGTGCCAGCAGTTTTTATGGGCAGACCAATCAGCCCCAGCATTTT

j_call: TRBJ2-5
d_call: TRBD1
v_call: TRBV27
clone_size: .
cdr3_aa: CASRRKSGTGRETQYF
cdr3_nt: TGTGCCAGCAGACGCAAGTCCGGGACAGGGCGTGAGACCCAGTACTTC

j_call: TRBJ1-2
d_call: .
v_call: TRBV2
clone_size: medium-sized
cdr3_aa: CASSERGNGYTF
cdr3_nt: TGTGCCAGCAGTGAGAGAGGAAATGGCTACACCTTC

j_call: TRBJ2-5
d_call: TRBD2
v_call: TRBV6-1
clone_size: .
cdr3_aa: CASSEAGPASGRETQYF
cdr3_nt: TGTGCCAGCAGTGAAGCGGGGCCTGCTAGCGGGAGAGAGACCCAGTACTTC

j_call: TRBJ1-2
d_call: TRBD1
v_call: TRBV6-5
clone_size: .
cdr3_aa: CASTPGQLYGYTF
cdr3_nt: TGTGCCAGCACACCGGGACAGCTCTATGGCTACACCTTC

j_call: TRBJ1-4
d_call: .
v_call: TRBV30
clone_size: .
cdr3_aa: CAWSKARRNEKLFF
cdr3_nt: TGTGCCTGGAGTAAGGCCAGGAGGAATGAAAAACTGTTTTTT

j_call: TRBJ2-7
d_call: TRBD1
v_call: TRBV7-9
clone_size: .
cdr3_aa: CASSADRGYEQYF
cdr3_nt: TGTGCCAGCAGCGCGGACAGGGGCTACGAGCAGTACTTC

j_call: TRBJ1-3
d_call: .
v_call: TRBV9
clone_size: .
cdr3_aa: CASSVGREDTIYF
cdr3_nt: TGTGCCAGCAGCGTAGGGCGTGAGGACACCATATATTTT

j_call: TRBJ2-7
d_call: TRBD2
v_call: TRBV5-1
clone_size: .
cdr3_aa: CASSLFSGRTYEQYF
cdr3_nt: TGCGCCAGCAGCTTGTTTAGCGGGAGGACCTACGAGCAGTACTTC

j_call: TRBJ2-4
d_call: TRBD1
v_call: TRBV13
clone_size: .
cdr3_aa: CASRSRQGLAKNIQYF
cdr3_nt: TGTGCCAGCAGATCACGACAGGGTCTAGCCAAAAACATTCAGTACTTC

j_call: TRBJ1-3
d_call: .
v_call: TRBV29-1
clone_size: .
cdr3_aa: CSLRDGNTIYF
cdr3_nt: TGCAGCCTGAGGGATGGAAACACCATATATTTT

j_call: TRBJ1-5
d_call: .
v_call: TRBV27
clone_size: .
cdr3_aa: CASSYSTYQPQHF
cdr3_nt: TGTGCCAGCAGTTACTCTACGTATCAGCCCCAGCATTTT